This paragraph reports one T cell receptor (beta chain). A junction boundary mismatches the germline segment, possibly from a read error. Co-extraction of RNA and DNA was performed on about 20-32 mg of unsorted bulk tissue. The template, approximately 500 ng total RNA, yielded TCR beta cDNA made with a constant-region primer. Library construction for TCR beta comprised three nested multiplex PCR rounds performed with slightly modified ARM-PCR. Two initial PCR rounds of about 10 cycles each paired TRBV1-TRBV30 forward primers with a C-beta reverse primer. TCRdb reprocessed the multiplex PCR reads via MiXCR and lists one record per CDR3 protein. The sample consists of 100,000 to 150,000 distinct CDR3 sequences, about 59% of them appearing once. The CDR3 consists of 12 residues. CDR1 and CDR2 from the germline V gene are SGHDT and YYEEEE. This sample is drawn from a study of tumor-infiltrating lymphocytes in primary liver carcinoma.

The receptor was isolated from a woman aged 60-70 years with primary liver carcinoma and hepatitis B virus infection. The chain couples TRBV5-6 to TRBJ2-3; D is uncertain. Sequencing used liver tumor tissue from sampling region 1. The sample's subset: tumor region T1, superior pole. In nucleotides, the CDR3 is TGTGCCAGCAGCTCTGGTACAGATATGCAGTATTTT. It codes for CASSSGTDMQYF. Based on the CDR3 plus reference TRBV5-6 and TRBJ2-3, the full variable domain is DAGVTQSPTHLIKTRGQQVTLRCSPKSGHDTVSWYQQALGQGPQFIFQYYEEEERQRGNFPDRFSGHQFPNYSSELNVNALLLGDSALYLCASSSGTDMQYFGPGTRLTVL.